The 5 T cell receptor beta chains given below trace back to one sample, sequenced in a study of follicular helper T cells after annual influenza vaccination. Assay: immunoSEQ multiplex PCR; the TCRdb copy retains only in-frame clones and omits some. The sample lists 9,000 to 13,000 clones, under 80% occurring once. The source material was CXCR5- memory CD4+ T cells sorted from blood, sampled 6 weeks after influenza vaccination. These receptors were collected from an adult who received the influenza vaccine.

The chain employs TRBV19 and TRBJ2-1, with a weak D call TRBD2 (6 bases). V gave up 2 bases and J gave up 12 bases, with 11 bases separating them. The CDR3 is made up of 12 amino acids. In germline, CDR1 is LNHDA, CDR2 SQIVND (reference sequence). DNA of the CDR3: TGTGCCAGTAGTATAAAAAGGGGAGGGCAGTTCTTC. It translates to CASSIKRGGQFF.

The rearrangement joins TRBV6-5 to TRBJ2-7; D is unresolved. This CDR3 has 14 residues. V dropped 0 bases and J dropped 4 bases, with 10 bases sitting between them. CDR1 is MNHEY and CDR2 is SVGAGI in the germline V gene. DNA for the CDR3: TGTGCCAGCAGTTACTCGTATGGGAATTACGAGCAGTACTTC. Protein sequence: CASSYSYGNYEQYF.

The V and J genes are TRBV10-3 and TRBJ2-7, with 7 bases lining up with TRBD1. V lost 5 bases to trimming and J lost 4 bases; unmatched junction nucleotides: 2. The CDR3 totals 12 residues. Germline V lookup: CDR1 ENHRY, CDR2 SYGVKD. CDR3 in amino acids: CAISRQGYEQYF. The CDR3 nucleotides read TGTGCCATCAGTAGACAGGGATACGAGCAGTACTTC.

V usage is TRBV5-5 and J usage is TRBJ1-4; no clear D gene. The CDR3 consists of 15 residues. Germline loops: CDR1 SGHKS, CDR2 YYEKEE (reference sequence). Trimming pared 5 bases from V and 8 bases from J, leaving 19 bases between. In nucleotides, the CDR3 is TGTGCCAGCAGTTCCGCCCAGTCCTTAGCGGAAAAACTGTTTTTT. Translation: CASSSAQSLAEKLFF.

CDR3 region: CASSFRQGWTGELFF. The CDR3 DNA reads as TGTGCCAGCAGCTTTAGACAGGGGTGGACCGGGGAGCTGTTTTTT. The chain is built from TRBV5-8 and TRBJ2-2, with 8 bases identical to TRBD1. The ends lost 2 bases at V and 5 bases at J; junction bases unmatched: 5. The CDR3 contains 15 residues. Per germline, CDR1 SGHTS and CDR2 YDEGEE.